This is a list of T cell receptor beta chains from one sample in a study of blood T cell repertoires in COVID-19. Profiled with immunoSEQ multiplex PCR; TCRdb holds only in-frame clones, not every one. The sample holds approximately 280,000 clones, 75% to 95% seen once. Sequencing used peripheral blood. These TCRs come from a woman aged 25 to 39 with COVID-19, enrolled during active disease. The conserved cysteine and the conserved F or W are not part of the CDR3 here. Size is stated for part of the rows, as once, few or many counts, or as a class when the clone is expanded.

TRBJ1-1	TRBV29-1	-	SVGPRDTEAF
TRBJ1-2	TRBV12-5	-	ASGPNRARGYT
TRBJ1-4	TRBV15	few	ATSRVGRVNEKLF
TRBJ2-7	TRBV2	-	ASRAGLAGAYEQY
TRBJ2-1	TRBV29-1	-	SVERLNSGRVGNEQF
TRBJ2-6	TRBV6-9	few	ASSSVDRELGSGANVLT
TRBJ1-1	TRBV10-3	-	AISESLGTEAF
TRBJ1-1	TRBV5-1	-	ASSSGTGGNTEAF
TRBJ1-1	TRBV28	-	ASSLRQHYIMNTEAF
TRBJ2-6	TRBV5-1	-	ASSLSQGPPGANVLT
TRBJ2-5	TRBV5-1	-	ASIPGSVETQY
TRBJ2-1	TRBV6-5	-	ASSYTPNNEQF
TRBJ2-2	TRBV6-5	few	ASSPRGPGGELF
TRBJ2-3	TRBV30	-	AWSTGTTSTDTQY
TRBJ2-1	TRBV7-3	-	ASSLKGLPYNEQF
TRBJ2-3	TRBV9	-	ASSPLGQGTDTQY
TRBJ1-5	TRBV15	-	ATQRTVNQPQH
TRBJ2-7	TRBV3-1/TRBV3-2	once	ATSKRERTEQY
TRBJ2-2	TRBV29-1	-	SVSGLAAGELF
TRBJ2-2	TRBV19	-	ASSIQRLAGGPYTGELF
TRBJ2-4	TRBV7-9	-	ASSIGMDRGAKNIQY
TRBJ2-7	TRBV9	-	ASSVGTSGYEQY
TRBJ2-1	TRBV30	-	AWSPRLDEQF
TRBJ1-3	TRBV27	-	ASSLSAHSGNTIY
TRBJ1-2	TRBV28	-	ASSLRQGRSYGYT
TRBJ1-1	TRBV25-1	-	ASRGPGTARGGTEAF
TRBJ1-1	TRBV11-2	-	ASSLDFQGFNEAF
TRBJ2-1	TRBV28	-	ASRHPGLGSYNEQF
TRBJ1-3	TRBV6-5	-	ASSREGGRGNTIY
TRBJ1-2	TRBV7-2	-	ASSLGGTGHGYT
TRBJ2-5	TRBV5-4	-	ASSSAGTGVETQY
TRBJ2-5	TRBV3-1/TRBV3-2	-	ASSHYGTSGSSEETQY
TRBJ2-1	TRBV24-1	few	ATSDTSSGRGSYNEQF
TRBJ2-7	TRBV7-2	few	ASSLVERLEQY
TRBJ2-7	TRBV20-1	-	SASLAGRNYEQY